The 28 T cell receptor beta chains below come from one sample, sequenced in a study of CD8+CD57+ T cells in acquired aplastic anemia. Profiling that covered TCR beta VDJ and CDR3 relied on genomic DNA as its template. TCRdb independently ran MiXCR on the reads; one entry per CDR3 protein. The data show 300,000 or so distinct CDR3 sequences, with around 60% seen just once and around 7.6% held by the top ten. Source material: sorted CD4+, CD8+, or CD8+CD57+ T cells (not recorded which) from PBMCs. The receptors shown here come from a human donor with severe aplastic anemia or a healthy control (not recorded which).

The rearrangement links TRBV6-2 or TRBV6-3 to TRBJ1-2; 7 positions agree with TRBD1. After removal of 10 bases from V and 4 bases from J, the junction contained 9 bases not matched to a gene. Germline V gene data show CDR1 as MNHEY and CDR2 as SVGEGT. The CDR3 has 13 amino acids. The CDR3 region has the DNA TGTGCCACCCATCCAGGGGGATCCTATGGCTACACCTTC. The encoded protein is CATHPGGSYGYTF.

The CDR3 DNA reads TGCAGTGCTAGCCAGCGGGAGGACGAGCAGTACTTC. Its protein is CSASQREDEQYF. The chain combines TRBV20-1 with TRBJ2-7; 9 bases are shared with TRBD2. The V gene's germline CDR1 is DFQATT and CDR2 SNEGSKA (reference sequence). The CDR3 is 12 residues long. V shed 3 bases and J 5 bases; nucleotides not matched to a gene: 2.

This chain connects TRBV11-2 to TRBJ2-1; 8 positions match TRBD2. Germline V gene lookup returns CDR1 SGHAT and CDR2 FQNNGV. V lost 4 bases, J lost 4 bases, and 9 bases stayed unmatched. The CDR3 runs to 16 residues. The chain's CDR3 is CASSSKSGSVYNEQFF. The CDR3 region has the DNA TGTGCCAGCAGCTCTAAGAGCGGGAGTGTTTACAATGAGCAGTTCTTC.

This clonotype was found many times. V and J are TRBV4-3 and TRBJ1-2, with D possibly being TRBD1 (6 bases). V dropped 2 bases and J dropped 8 bases, with 12 bases sitting between them. This CDR3 has 13 amino acids. Germline values: CDR1 LGHNA, CDR2 YSLEER. The CDR3 sequence is CASSQTGSRGYTF. Here the CDR3 DNA reads TGCGCCAGCAGCCAAACAGGGTCGAGGGGCTACACCTTC.

This clonotype occurred many times. This chain uses TRBV14 with TRBJ1-1; D gene ambiguous. V dropped 1 base and J dropped 5 bases, with 14 bases sitting between them. The CDR3 is 15 amino acids. Germline V gene data show CDR1 as SGHDN and CDR2 as FVKESK. This CDR3 reads CASSQGGGGTTEAFF. The CDR3 coding sequence is TGTGCCAGCAGCCAAGGCGGCGGTGGAACGACTGAAGCTTTCTTT.

This clonotype turned up a few times. The chain has TRBV12-3 or TRBV12-4 and TRBJ1-2, with TRBD1 matching over 9 bases. The trim removed 5 bases at V and 7 bases at J, leaving 17 bases unmatched. This CDR3 comprises 17 residues. CDR3 residues: CASSTRDRTGARVGYTF. The CDR3 DNA follows: TGTGCCAGCAGTACCCGAGATCGGACAGGGGCGAGGGTTGGCTACACCTTC.

The J gene is TRBJ1-1, the V gene TRBV20-1, with D hard to call. Looked up from germline, CDR1 is DFQATT and CDR2 is SNEGSKA (reference sequence). V was pared by 0 bases and J by 0 bases, with 8 bases between. The CDR3 covers 14 residues. The CDR3 protein is CSARDPAMNTEAFF. As DNA, the CDR3 is TGCAGTGCTAGAGATCCGGCCATGAACACTGAAGCTTTCTTT.

This chain uses TRBV7-8 with TRBJ2-7; D not certain. The germline gives CDR1 SGHVS, CDR2 FQNEAQ. The CDR3 has 12 amino acids. Trimming removed 1 base at V and 4 bases at J, with 5 bases between. DNA of the CDR3: TGTGCCAGCAGCTTAGTGAGGTACGAGCAGTACTTC. This translates into CASSLVRYEQYF.

The chain employs TRBV7-9 and TRBJ1-1; D may be TRBD1 (6 bases). Germline lookup yields CDR1 SEHNR and CDR2 FQNEAQ (reference sequence). This CDR3 comprises 14 residues. Trimming stripped 2 bases from V and 4 bases from J, with 11 bases between. The CDR3 loop reads CASSLSQGITEAFF. CDR3 sequence (DNA): TGTGCCAGCAGCTTAAGTCAGGGGATCACTGAAGCTTTCTTT.

V usage is TRBV24-1 and J usage is TRBJ2-3, with 9 bases lining up with TRBD1. This CDR3 has 15 residues. After removal of 4 bases from V and 3 bases from J, the junction contained 4 bases not matched to a gene. Germline CDR1 KGHDR, CDR2 SFDVKD. This chain's CDR3 is CATSEETGGTDTQYF. DNA for the CDR3: TGTGCCACCAGTGAAGAGACAGGGGGAACAGATACGCAGTATTTT.

This clonotype was recorded many times. The chain joins TRBV2 to TRBJ2-5; perhaps TRBD1 as D (6 bases). The CDR3 has 12 residues. The V end lost 9 bases, the J end lost 2 bases, and 10 bases lay between the germline ends. Germline V gene lookup returns CDR1 SNHLY and CDR2 FYNNEI. The CDR3 DNA sequence: TGTGCCAGTGGGACATCTCAAGAGACCCAGTACTTC. Encoded protein: CASGTSQETQYF.

The chain employs TRBV7-2 and TRBJ1-2, with 10 bases identical to TRBD1. This CDR3 has 18 residues. The junction had 15 bases not matched to a gene; V was cut back by 4 bases and J by 4 bases. Germline V gene lookup returns CDR1 SGHTA and CDR2 FQGNSA. CDR3 loop: CASSSRPGTGAVLYGYTF. In DNA, the CDR3 is TGTGCCAGCAGCTCCAGACCCGGGACAGGGGCGGTTCTCTATGGCTACACCTTC.

This chain links TRBV24-1 with TRBJ2-7; TRBD2 matches 15 bases. V shed 3 bases and J 7 bases; nucleotides not matched to a gene: 9. The CDR3 runs 17 residues. The V gene's germline CDR1 is KGHDR and CDR2 SFDVKD. As DNA, the CDR3 is TGTGCCACCAGTGATAGGGGACTAGCGGGGGGACAAGGAGAGCAGTACTTC. This sequence encodes CATSDRGLAGGQGEQYF.

This clonotype was detected only a few times. The rearrangement joins TRBV7-9 to TRBJ2-7, with 8 bases matching TRBD1. Germline V lookup: CDR1 SEHNR, CDR2 FQNEAQ (reference sequence). The CDR3 runs to 15 residues. After removal of 6 bases from V and 4 bases from J, the junction contained 11 bases not matched to a gene. The CDR3 sequence: CASSSLLGQGYEQYF. CDR3 in DNA: TGTGCCAGCAGTTCTCTACTCGGACAGGGATACGAGCAGTACTTC.

This clonotype was seen ten or more times. The CDR3 DNA sequence: TGTGCCAGCAGCTTATTTAGCGGGGAATACGAGCAGTACTTC. Protein product: CASSLFSGEYEQYF. The chain couples TRBV7-9 to TRBJ2-7; 8 positions match TRBD2. The ends lost 2 bases at V and 4 bases at J; junction bases unmatched: 4. Germline CDR1 SEHNR, CDR2 FQNEAQ (reference sequence). This CDR3 is 14 amino acids long.

CDR3 sequence reads: CSADRTNWPMNTEAFF. The CDR3, as DNA: TGCAGTGCCGATCGGACCAATTGGCCCATGAACACTGAAGCTTTCTTT. This chain links TRBV20-1 with TRBJ1-1, with no clear D. With 6 bases removed from V and 0 bases from J, the gap between germline ends came to 20 bases. Germline-derived CDR1 and CDR2 are DFQATT and SNEGSKA (reference sequence). CDR3 length: 16 amino acids.

This clonotype showed up many times. The chain recombines TRBV7-6 with TRBJ2-3, with TRBD1 matching 11 bases. Germline V gene lookup returns CDR1 SGHVS and CDR2 FNYEAQ. This CDR3 has 17 residues. The trim removed 2 bases at V and 4 bases at J, leaving 8 bases unmatched. The chain's CDR3 is CASSLLGPGQGADTQYF. The CDR3 bases are TGTGCCAGCAGCTTATTGGGCCCGGGACAGGGGGCAGATACGCAGTATTTT.

This rearrangement joins TRBV12-3 or TRBV12-4 to TRBJ1-2; the match to TRBD1 covers 7 bases. The CDR3 consists of 17 residues. The trim removed 6 bases at V and 3 bases at J, leaving 16 bases unmatched. In DNA, the CDR3 is TGTGCCAGCAGGCTCCCCCGGGGGTCAGGGGGTCACTATGGCTACACCTTC. As protein: CASRLPRGSGGHYGYTF.

The V gene is TRBV7-2, the J gene TRBJ2-7; TRBD2 is a possible D gene (5 bases). The length of the CDR3 is 13 residues. Germline CDR1 is SGHTA and CDR2 is FQGNSA. V dropped 5 bases and J dropped 4 bases, with 12 bases sitting between them. The chain's CDR3 is CASSPWTGYEQYF. The DNA for the CDR3 is TGTGCCAGCAGCCCCTGGACTGGTTACGAGCAGTACTTC.

This clonotype has ten or more counts. V gene TRBV27 combines with J gene TRBJ1-1; D is unclear. V lost 5 bases, J lost 3 bases, and 10 bases lay in between. Germline V gene data show CDR1 as MNHEY and CDR2 as SMNVEV (reference sequence). The CDR3 is made up of 13 amino acids. Here the CDR3 reads CASSHMWDTEAFF. Written as DNA, the CDR3 is TGTGCCAGCAGTCATATGTGGGACACTGAAGCTTTCTTT.

This clonotype was observed many times. This rearrangement joins TRBV6-1 to TRBJ1-1; D not resolved. V lost 3 bases, J lost 3 bases, and 14 bases lay in between. This CDR3 is 15 amino acids long. Germline CDR1 and CDR2: MNHNS and SASEGT. The chain's CDR3 is CASSDASPYHTEAFF. The CDR3 bases are TGTGCCAGCAGTGACGCCTCACCGTATCACACTGAAGCTTTCTTT.

This clonotype was found once. The chain joins TRBV19 to TRBJ1-5, with TRBD1 matching 8 bases. Germline values: CDR1 LNHDA, CDR2 SQIVND (reference sequence). The CDR3 length is 13 residues. With 8 bases clipped from V and 5 bases from J, the junction kept 5 bases outside the gene matches. In DNA, the CDR3 is TGTGCCAGTGACAGGGGTCGGGATCAGCCCCAGCATTTT. This sequence encodes CASDRGRDQPQHF. The full variable domain, completed using reference TRBV19 and TRBJ1-5, is DGGITQSPKYLFRKEGQNVTLSCEQNLNHDAMYWYRQDPGQGLRLIYYSQIVNDFQKGDIAEGYSVSREKKESFPLTVTSAQKNPTAFYLCASDRGRDQPQHFGDGTRLSIL.

The chain uses TRBV10-2 and TRBJ1-2; D is possibly TRBD1 (6 bases). Looked up from germline, CDR1 is WSHSY and CDR2 is SAAADI. V dropped 0 bases and J dropped 6 bases, with 23 bases sitting between them. This CDR3 has 18 amino acids. This CDR3 reads CASSESGGKTATYHGYTF. The CDR3 DNA is TGCGCCAGCAGTGAGTCAGGGGGGAAAACAGCGACATACCATGGCTACACCTTC.

This clonotype was counted a single time. V gene TRBV7-6 combines with J gene TRBJ2-7; a possible D gene is TRBD1 (6 bases). The length of the CDR3 is 14 residues. The V end lost 5 bases, the J end lost 7 bases, and 18 bases lay between the germline ends. In germline, CDR1 is SGHVS, CDR2 FNYEAQ. CDR3 nucleotides: TGTGCCAGCAGCCTAAACGGGGACACCGGGGAGCAGTACTTC. As protein: CASSLNGDTGEQYF.

For this clonotype: This clone may be a read error of a much larger clone one base away. The chain carries TRBV5-1 and TRBJ2-2; 7 bases are shared with TRBD1. From germline, CDR1 is SGHRS and CDR2 YFSETQ. CDR3 size: 14 residues. V trimming: 6 bases; J trimming: 9 bases; junction bases outside the gene matches: 11. The CDR3 protein is CASTTGEWTRELFF. The CDR3 nucleotides read TGCGCCAGCACCACAGGGGAGTGGACCAGGGAGCTGTTTTTT.

This clonotype was picked up a small number of times. Given a much more abundant clone one base away, this may be a read error. The chain recombines TRBV7-9 with TRBJ1-1; D unresolved. Germline assignment: CDR1 SEHNR and CDR2 FQNEAQ (reference sequence). The V end lost 3 bases, the J end lost 6 bases, and 5 bases lay between the germline ends. This CDR3 has 11 residues. The CDR3 loop reads CASSLQAEAFF. CDR3 bases: TGTGCCAGCAGCTTGCAGGCTGAAGCTTTCTTT.

This chain connects TRBV7-2 to TRBJ2-2; 11 bases match TRBD2. Germline lookup yields CDR1 SGHTA and CDR2 FQGNSA. The CDR3 extends over 17 amino acids. J gave up 5 bases and V 5 bases, and 10 bases lay outside the gene matches. CDR3 nucleotide sequence: TGTGCCAGCAGCCAGTTCCTAGCGGGGGGTGGGACCGGGGAGCTGTTTTTT. This gives the protein CASSQFLAGGGTGELFF.

The chain carries TRBV15 and TRBJ2-1; 11 nucleotides agree with TRBD2. The CDR3 spans 17 residues. V dropped 2 bases and J dropped 1; count of bases not matched to a gene: 4. Germline CDR1 is LNHNV and CDR2 is YYDKDF (reference sequence). CDR3: CATSRQRTSGSYNEQFF. The CDR3 bases are TGTGCCACCAGCAGACAGAGGACTAGCGGGTCCTACAATGAGCAGTTCTTC. The full variable domain, with the rest looked up from reference TRBV15 and TRBJ2-1, is DAMVIQNPRYQVTQFGKPVTLSCSQTLNHNVMYWYQQKSSQAPKLLFHYYDKDFNNEADTPDNFQSRRPNTSFCFLDIRSPGLGDTAMYLCATSRQRTSGSYNEQFFGPGTRLTVL.